This T cell receptor beta chain was observed in a study of T cells expressing NK-cell markers (dated by TCRdb to between 2020 and 2021). Some background on the complete study: Three sorted T-cell subsets (CD3+CD56+NKG2C+, CD3+CD56+NKG2C- and CD3+CD56-NKG2C+) from under ten donors had their TCR beta-chain repertoires profiled. Of the eight sequenced donors, seven were found to be HCMV-seropositive and one was found to be HCMV-seronegative. The study sequenced eight donors, all healthy volunteers chosen at random: three men and five women. Libraries were sequenced as 2 x 150 bp reads on Illumina HiSeq 2000/2500, MiSeq or NextSeq.

HCMV-specific IgG was detected in serum with a commercial ELISA kit to determine HCMV serostatus. Peripheral blood mononuclear cells were isolated from blood by Ficoll density gradient centrifugation. Study-wide conclusions, independent of this receptor: It remained unclear whether the expanded NKG2C-expressing T cell clones were specific for HCMV antigens. For roughly six donors, the dominant CD3+CD56+NKG2C+ clonotypes were among the top 10 CD8+ clonotypes and accounted for about 1.0-7.5% of CD8+ T cells. Those dominant clonotypes were again the most abundant among CD3+CD56-NKG2C+ cells in a handful of donors, at about 28.3-65%.

Sequenced on an Illumina HiSeq 2000. The TCR beta cDNA libraries were made using 5'RACE template switching, a step that added both a universal primer site and unique molecular identifiers. Synthesis of cDNA was primed from the TCR beta constant segment and was followed by two consecutive PCR amplification steps. The source study handled its data this way. MIGEC was used to demultiplex reads and group reads by UMI, and MiTCR was used to assemble and quantify clonotypes. To remove erroneous sequences, TCR cDNA sequences were retained only when supported by two or more reads. The tcR package was used for downstream repertoire analysis, with clonotypes matched between fractions based on CDR3 nucleotide sequence plus V segment. VDJmatch was used to annotate antigen specificity against VDJdb, with one amino acid substitution allowed in CDR3. Reads reprocessed by TCRdb are summarized as one entry per CDR3 protein sequence, and DNA is absent. TCRdb, not the authors, supplied the V and J calls. The sample's clone listing holds about 540,000 distinct CDR3 sequences. The ten biggest clones cover 3% to 4.5% of the sample.

Points on this clonotype: Its antigen specificity is not known.

The germline V gene specifies SGHVS as CDR1 and FQNEAQ as CDR2. The CDR3 spans 18 residues, from the cysteine through the phenylalanine. The DNA is not on file. The clonotype originates from a man younger than 35 in good health. Donor details come from another sample of the same person, matched by shared clones. The sequenced sample consisted of blood T cells: a sorted CD56 or NKG2C T cell subset, CD4+ or CD8+ T cells, or bulk PBMC T cells (not recorded which). This sequence uses TRBV7-8 and TRBJ2-3; checking the TCRdb D call of TRBD2 is not possible without DNA. The CDR3 here reads CASSLLQSTSGNTDTQYF.